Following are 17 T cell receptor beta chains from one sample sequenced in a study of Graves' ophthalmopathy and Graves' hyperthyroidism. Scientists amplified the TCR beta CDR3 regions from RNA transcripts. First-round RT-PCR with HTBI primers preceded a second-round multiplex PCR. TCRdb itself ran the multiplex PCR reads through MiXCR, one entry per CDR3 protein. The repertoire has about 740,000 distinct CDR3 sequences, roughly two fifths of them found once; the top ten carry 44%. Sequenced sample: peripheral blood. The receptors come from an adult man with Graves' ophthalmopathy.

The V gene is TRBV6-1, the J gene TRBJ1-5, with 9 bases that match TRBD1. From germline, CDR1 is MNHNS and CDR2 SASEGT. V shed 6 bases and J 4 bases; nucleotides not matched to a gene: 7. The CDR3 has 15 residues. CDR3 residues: CASSPDRGTNQPQHF. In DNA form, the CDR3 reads TGTGCCAGCAGCCCGGACAGGGGTACAAATCAGCCCCAGCATTTT.

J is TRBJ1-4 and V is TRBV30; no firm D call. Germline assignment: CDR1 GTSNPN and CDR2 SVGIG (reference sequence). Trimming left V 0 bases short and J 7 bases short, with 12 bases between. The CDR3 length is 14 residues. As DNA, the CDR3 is TGTGCCTGGAGTGTCGGCCTAGAAGGTGAAAAACTGTTTTTT. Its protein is CAWSVGLEGEKLFF. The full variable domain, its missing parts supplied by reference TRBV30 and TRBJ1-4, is SQTIHQWPATLVQPVGSPLSLECTVEGTSNPNLYWYRQAAGRGLQLLFYSVGIGQISSEVPQNLSASRPQDRQFILSSKKLLLSDSGFYLCAWSVGLEGEKLFFGSGTQLSVL.

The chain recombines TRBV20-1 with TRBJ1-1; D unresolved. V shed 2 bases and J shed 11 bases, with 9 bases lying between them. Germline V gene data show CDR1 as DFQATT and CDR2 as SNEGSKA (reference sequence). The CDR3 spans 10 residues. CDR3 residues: CSARRSRAFF. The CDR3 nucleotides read TGCAGTGCTAGACGTTCCCGCGCTTTCTTT.

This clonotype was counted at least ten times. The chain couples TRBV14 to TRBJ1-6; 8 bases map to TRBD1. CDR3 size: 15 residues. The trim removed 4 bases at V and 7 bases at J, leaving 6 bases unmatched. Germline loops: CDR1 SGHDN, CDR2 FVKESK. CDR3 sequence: CASSPLTGENSPLHF. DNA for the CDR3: TGTGCCAGCAGCCCCTTGACAGGGGAGAATTCACCCCTCCACTTT.

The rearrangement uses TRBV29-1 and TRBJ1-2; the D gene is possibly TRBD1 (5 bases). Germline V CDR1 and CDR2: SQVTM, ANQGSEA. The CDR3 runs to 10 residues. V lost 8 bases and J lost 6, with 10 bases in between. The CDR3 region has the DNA TGCAGCTTGGGCAGGGATGGCTACACCTTC. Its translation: CSLGRDGYTF.

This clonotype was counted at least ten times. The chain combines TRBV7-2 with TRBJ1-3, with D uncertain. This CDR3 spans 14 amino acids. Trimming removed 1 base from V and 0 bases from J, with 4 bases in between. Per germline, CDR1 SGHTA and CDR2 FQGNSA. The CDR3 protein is CASSLGSSGNTIYF. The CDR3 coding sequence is TGTGCCAGCAGCTTAGGCAGCTCTGGAAACACCATATATTTT.

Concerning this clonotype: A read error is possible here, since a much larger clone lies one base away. The CDR3 DNA is TGTGCCAGCAGTGCTAGGACAGACACCGGGGAGCTGTTTTTT. Residues: CASSARTDTGELFF. The chain uses TRBV10-3 and TRBJ2-2, with a weak D call TRBD1 (6 bases). Germline loops: CDR1 ENHRY, CDR2 SYGVKD. This CDR3 is 14 amino acids long.

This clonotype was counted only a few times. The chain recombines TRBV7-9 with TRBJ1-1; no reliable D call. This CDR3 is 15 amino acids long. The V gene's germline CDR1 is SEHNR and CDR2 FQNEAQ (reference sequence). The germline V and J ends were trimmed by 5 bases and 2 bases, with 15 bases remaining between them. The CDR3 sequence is CASSGQENTNTEAFF. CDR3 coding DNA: TGTGCCAGCAGCGGCCAGGAAAATACAAACACTGAAGCTTTCTTT.

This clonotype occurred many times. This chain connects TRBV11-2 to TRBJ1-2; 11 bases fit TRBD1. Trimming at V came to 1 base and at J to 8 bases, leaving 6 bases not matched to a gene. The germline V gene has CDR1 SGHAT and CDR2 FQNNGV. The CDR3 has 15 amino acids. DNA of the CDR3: TGTGCCAGCAGCTTAGTATCTCGGACAGGGGGCGGCTACACCTTC. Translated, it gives CASSLVSRTGGGYTF.

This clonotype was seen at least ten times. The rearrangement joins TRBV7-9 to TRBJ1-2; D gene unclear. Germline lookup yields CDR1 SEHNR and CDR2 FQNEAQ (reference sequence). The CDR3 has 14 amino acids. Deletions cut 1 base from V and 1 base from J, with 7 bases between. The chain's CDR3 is CASSLGRDNYGYTF. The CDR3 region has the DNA TGTGCCAGCAGCTTAGGACGGGATAACTATGGCTACACCTTC. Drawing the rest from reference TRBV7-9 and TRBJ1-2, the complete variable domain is DTGVSQNPRHKITKRGQNVTFRCDPISEHNRLYWYRQTLGQGPEFLTYFQNEAQLEKSRLLSDRFSAERPKGSFSTLEIQRTEQGDSAMYLCASSLGRDNYGYTFGSGTRLTVV.

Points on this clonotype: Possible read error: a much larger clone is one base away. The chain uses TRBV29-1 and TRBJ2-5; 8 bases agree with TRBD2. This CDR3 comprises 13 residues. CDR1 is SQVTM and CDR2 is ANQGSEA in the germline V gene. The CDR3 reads CSVAGGPQETRYF. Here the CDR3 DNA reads TGCAGCGTTGCGGGAGGGCCCCAAGAGACCCGGTACTTC.

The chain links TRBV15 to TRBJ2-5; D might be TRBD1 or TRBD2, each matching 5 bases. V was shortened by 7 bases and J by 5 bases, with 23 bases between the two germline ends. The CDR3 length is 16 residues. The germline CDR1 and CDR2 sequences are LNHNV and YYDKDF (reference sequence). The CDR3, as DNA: TGTGCCACCACGGAGACAACCCGGGGCAAATGGGAGACCCAGTACTTC. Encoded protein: CATTETTRGKWETQYF.

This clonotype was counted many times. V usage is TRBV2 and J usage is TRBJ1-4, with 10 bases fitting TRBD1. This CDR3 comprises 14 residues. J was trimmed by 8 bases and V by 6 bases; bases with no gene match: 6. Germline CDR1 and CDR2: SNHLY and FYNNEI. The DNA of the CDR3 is TGTGCCAGCAGCTCGGGGACAGGGGTAGAAAAACTGTTTTTT. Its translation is CASSSGTGVEKLFF.

The CDR3 sequence is CASSQGGDEKLFF. The CDR3 nucleotides are TGCGCCAGCAGCCAAGGAGGGGATGAAAAACTGTTTTTT. This chain connects TRBV4-1 to TRBJ1-4; weak D call: TRBD1 (5 bases). The CDR3 has 13 residues. Germline assignment: CDR1 MGHRA and CDR2 YSYEKL. Between the trimmed V and J ends, which lost 1 base and 6 bases, there was a span of 6 bases.

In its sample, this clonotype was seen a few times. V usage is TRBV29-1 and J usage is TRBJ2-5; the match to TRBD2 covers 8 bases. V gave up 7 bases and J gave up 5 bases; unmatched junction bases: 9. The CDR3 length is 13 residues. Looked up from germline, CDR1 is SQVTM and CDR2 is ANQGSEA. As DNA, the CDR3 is TGCAGCGCCTTCGGGGGGGCCGGGGAGACCCAGTACTTC. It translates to CSAFGGAGETQYF.

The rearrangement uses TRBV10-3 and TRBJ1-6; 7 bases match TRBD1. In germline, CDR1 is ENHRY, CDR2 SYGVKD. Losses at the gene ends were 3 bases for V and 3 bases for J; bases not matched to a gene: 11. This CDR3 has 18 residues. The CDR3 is CAISDGSGGTVYNSPLHF. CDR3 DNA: TGTGCCATCAGTGACGGCAGCGGGGGGACAGTCTATAATTCACCCCTCCACTTT.

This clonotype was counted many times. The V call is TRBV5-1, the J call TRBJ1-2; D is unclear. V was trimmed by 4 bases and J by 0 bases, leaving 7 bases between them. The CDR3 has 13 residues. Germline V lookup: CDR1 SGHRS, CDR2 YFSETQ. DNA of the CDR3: TGCGCCAGCAGCGTGAGCACTAACTATGGCTACACCTTC. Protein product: CASSVSTNYGYTF.